The 26 T cell receptor beta chains in this list originate from one sample, sequenced in a study of blood T cell repertoires in COVID-19. The protocol was immunoSEQ multiplex PCR, while the TCRdb copy is restricted to in-frame clones and leaves out a portion. Of some 510,000 clones in the sample, roughly 90% were seen once. Sequencing used PBMCs or T cells enriched from blood (not recorded which). Receptor source: a woman between 35 and 50 years old who had recovered from COVID-19.

V gene TRBV30 combines with J gene TRBJ1-2; D perhaps matches TRBD1 (5 bases). The CDR3 extends over 15 amino acids. V was pared by 2 bases and J by 0 bases, with 13 bases between. Germline loops: CDR1 GTSNPN, CDR2 SVGIG (reference sequence). The CDR3 is CAWSWGSPTNYGYTF. The CDR3 DNA sequence: TGTGCCTGGAGTTGGGGCAGCCCAACTAACTATGGCTACACCTTC. The full variable domain, in which reference TRBV30 and TRBJ1-2 provide the parts outside the CDR3, is SQTIHQWPATLVQPVGSPLSLECTVEGTSNPNLYWYRQAAGRGLQLLFYSVGIGQISSEVPQNLSASRPQDRQFILSSKKLLLSDSGFYLCAWSWGSPTNYGYTFGSGTRLTVV.

This clone was seen once. The chain joins TRBV3-1 (or the pseudogene TRBV3-2) to TRBJ1-6; D not resolved. Trimming shortened V by 0 bases and J by 0 bases, and 12 bases separated the two germline ends. The germline V gene encodes CDR1 LGHDT and CDR2 YNNKEL (reference sequence). The CDR3 contains 18 residues. The CDR3 nucleotides read TGTGCCAGCAGCCAAGAAATGGGCAGAAGCTCCTATAATTCACCCCTCCACTTT. Translating it yields CASSQEMGRSSYNSPLHF.

Points on this clone: This sample includes further DNA sequences coding for the same CDR3. The chain combines TRBV19 with TRBJ1-2; 8 bases line up with TRBD1. Germline CDR1 LNHDA, CDR2 SQIVND (reference sequence). This CDR3 region has 14 residues. After removal of 3 bases from V and 4 bases from J, the junction contained 4 bases not matched to a gene. For the CDR3, the DNA is TGTGCCAGTAGTATCGGACAGGGCGGCTATGGCTACACCTTC. This codes for CASSIGQGGYGYTF. The full variable domain, in which reference TRBV19 and TRBJ1-2 provide the parts outside the CDR3, is DGGITQSPKYLFRKEGQNVTLSCEQNLNHDAMYWYRQDPGQGLRLIYYSQIVNDFQKGDIAEGYSVSREKKESFPLTVTSAQKNPTAFYLCASSIGQGGYGYTFGSGTRLTVV.

As for this clone: The sample holds other DNA sequences that translate to the same CDR3. This rearrangement joins TRBV19 to TRBJ2-7; D unclear. The CDR3 covers 13 residues. CDR1 LNHDA and CDR2 SQIVND come from the germline V gene (reference sequence). The V end lost 2 bases, the J end lost 1 base, and 6 bases lay between the germline ends. CDR3 sequence reads: CASSITPSYEQYF. The CDR3, as DNA: TGTGCCAGTAGTATAACACCTTCCTACGAGCAGTACTTC.

The chain links TRBV9 to TRBJ2-1; D not resolved. In germline, CDR1 is SGDLS, CDR2 YYNGEE. The CDR3 loop spans 14 amino acids. V lost 0 bases, J lost 9 bases, and 13 bases lay in between. CDR3 coding DNA: TGTGCCAGCAGCGTAGAAAGAGTCCCAATTGAGCAGTTCTTC. This translates into CASSVERVPIEQFF.

The rearrangement links TRBV12-3 or TRBV12-4 to TRBJ2-3; the D gene is possibly TRBD1 (5 bases). Trimming stripped 8 bases from V and 4 bases from J, with 10 bases between. This CDR3 has 12 residues. CDR3 region: CASGIGADTQYF. The DNA of the CDR3 is TGTGCCAGCGGGATAGGGGCAGATACGCAGTATTTT.

The chain carries TRBV7-2 and TRBJ2-7, with 13 bases identical to TRBD2. Germline V gene sequence: CDR1 SGHTA, CDR2 FQGNSA. V lost 5 bases and J lost 5; bases outside the gene matches: 9. The CDR3 runs to 16 residues. In DNA, the CDR3 is TGTGCCAGCAGCCTGGGACTAGCGGGGTTGAAAAACGAGCAGTACTTC. Its protein product is CASSLGLAGLKNEQYF.

Concerning this clone itself: Germline is not matched at one junction end, which may reflect a read error. The gene calls are TRBV10-3 and TRBJ1-5; D perhaps matches TRBD1 (6 bases). The CDR3 totals 15 residues. The germline CDR1 and CDR2 sequences are ENHRY and SYGVKD. The CDR3 DNA sequence: TGTGCCATCAGCGAGTCCAGGGGCCACCCATCGCCCCAGCATTTT. It translates to CAISESRGHPSPQHF.

This clone was observed a single time. The gene calls are TRBV5-4 and TRBJ1-1, with 12 bases aligning to TRBD1. The V segment lost 3 bases and the J segment 10 bases; nucleotides outside the gene matches: 7. The V gene's germline CDR1 is SGHNT and CDR2 YYREEE (reference sequence). CDR3 length: 14 amino acids. CDR3 protein: CASSWGDRGRGAFF. In nucleotides, the CDR3 is TGTGCCAGCAGCTGGGGGGACAGGGGGCGAGGAGCTTTCTTT.

This clone was recorded a few times. DNA for the CDR3: TGCGCCAGCAGTCAATCGTTCACGGGAGGTCCAGCCAAAAACATTCAGTACTTC. It yields the protein CASSQSFTGGPAKNIQYF. The rearrangement uses TRBV23-1 and TRBJ2-4; TRBD2 matches at 7 bases. TRBV23-1 has ORF status, its function being uncertain. V lost 0 bases, J lost 0 bases, and 8 bases stayed unmatched. The CDR3 loop spans 18 amino acids.

The chain combines TRBV12-3 or TRBV12-4 with TRBJ2-1; no firm D call. V was cut by 5 bases and J by 7 bases, with 6 bases left in between. The CDR3 is made up of 11 amino acids. The CDR3 nucleotides read TGTGCCAGCAGTGACTCTAATGAGCAGTTCTTC. The encoded protein is CASSDSNEQFF.

This chain uses TRBV4-2 with TRBJ1-1, with D tentatively TRBD1 (5 bases). The CDR3 is 14 amino acids. V dropped 0 bases and J dropped 1 base, with 6 bases sitting between them. Per germline, CDR1 LGHNA and CDR2 YNFKEQ. CDR3 region: CASSQDTGNTEAFF. The CDR3 DNA is TGTGCCAGCAGCCAAGATACAGGGAACACTGAAGCTTTCTTT.

The V gene is TRBV2, the J gene TRBJ2-1, with 12 bases lining up with TRBD2. Per the germline V gene, CDR1 is SNHLY and CDR2 is FYNNEI. Trimming cost V 3 bases and J 3 bases; bases outside gene matches: 3. The CDR3 has 16 residues. The CDR3 here is CASSDRTSGIYNEQFF. CDR3 in DNA: TGTGCCAGCAGTGATCGGACTAGCGGGATCTACAATGAGCAGTTCTTC.

This rearrangement joins TRBV5-1 to TRBJ1-4; a weak D match, TRBD1 (6 bases). The CDR3 has 18 amino acids. The germline V gene has CDR1 SGHRS and CDR2 YFSETQ. V shed 4 bases and J shed 0 bases, with 19 bases lying between them. CDR3 residues: CASSREAGVETTNEKLFF. For the CDR3, the DNA is TGCGCCAGCAGCCGGGAGGCAGGGGTGGAGACAACTAATGAAAAACTGTTTTTT.

The chain employs TRBV11-2 and TRBJ1-2; D not certain. CDR3 length: 13 amino acids. The ends were cut back, 5 bases at V and 2 bases at J, with 9 bases in the middle. CDR1 and CDR2 from the germline V gene are SGHAT and FQNNGV. The DNA of the CDR3 is TGTGCCAGCAGCCCCCGGAGGAACTATGGCTACACCTTC. Translated, it gives CASSPRRNYGYTF.

DNA of the CDR3: TGTGCCAGCTCATCCTCTTCTAGCGGGAGGGCCAGGGATGAGCAGTTCTTC. This gives the protein CASSSSSSGRARDEQFF. V and J are TRBV18 and TRBJ2-1, with 12 nucleotides matching TRBD2. Germline loops: CDR1 KGHSH, CDR2 LQKENI. The V gene end was trimmed by 5 bases and the J gene end by 8 bases; junction bases not matched to a gene: 13. The CDR3 totals 17 residues. Full variable domain (missing parts from reference TRBV18 and TRBJ2-1): NAGVMQNPRHLVRRRGQEARLRCSPMKGHSHVYWYRQLPEEGLKFMVYLQKENIIDESGMPKERFSAEFPKEGPSILRIQQVVRGDSAAYFCASSSSSSGRARDEQFFGPGTRLTVL.

The rearrangement links TRBV30 to TRBJ1-4, with a tentative D call TRBD1 (6 bases). V was trimmed by 3 bases and J by 7 bases, leaving 15 bases between them. In germline, CDR1 is GTSNPN, CDR2 SVGIG (reference sequence). The CDR3 loop spans 14 amino acids. CDR3: CAWSLTWGREKLFF. In DNA form, the CDR3 reads TGTGCCTGGAGCCTGACCTGGGGGCGTGAAAAACTGTTTTTT.

The V gene is TRBV6-4, the J gene TRBJ1-2; no reliable D call. The germline gives CDR1 MRHNA, CDR2 SNTAGT. Trimming took off 7 bases at V and 5 bases at J, with 14 bases between the two ends. The CDR3 spans 13 residues. CDR3 amino acids: CASISPVTYGYTF. CDR3 coding DNA: TGTGCCAGCATTTCGCCGGTAACTTATGGCTACACCTTC.

The gene calls are TRBV11-3 and TRBJ2-3; 9 nucleotides agree with TRBD1. Germline assignment: CDR1 SGHNT and CDR2 YENEEA. This CDR3 is built from 15 residues. V was clipped by 5 bases and J by 6 bases; unmatched bases: 9. CDR3 sequence: CASSITGQGADTQYF. The CDR3 coding sequence is TGTGCCAGCAGCATCACGGGACAGGGTGCTGATACGCAGTATTTT. Full variable domain (outside the CDR3, taken from reference TRBV11-3 and TRBJ2-3): EAGVVQSPRYKIIEKKQPVAFWCNPISGHNTLYWYLQNLGQGPELLIRYENEEAVDDSQLPKDRFSAERLKGVDSTLKIQPAELGDSAVYLCASSITGQGADTQYFGPGTRLTVL.

The V gene is TRBV5-6, the J gene TRBJ1-2, with 7 bases lining up with TRBD1. CDR3 size: 15 residues. V lost 3 bases to trimming and J lost 5 bases; unmatched junction nucleotides: 10. Per germline, CDR1 SGHDT and CDR2 YYEEEE. The CDR3, as DNA: TGTGCCAGCAGCTCGGGACAGCTCCCCGCTTATGGCTACACCTTC. Translating it yields CASSSGQLPAYGYTF.

V usage is TRBV10-3 and J usage is TRBJ2-7, with TRBD1 as a possible D gene (6 bases). The V and J ends lost 4 bases and 3 bases respectively, with 19 bases between them. CDR3 length equals 16 residues. In germline, CDR1 is ENHRY, CDR2 SYGVKD. As DNA, the CDR3 is TGTGCCATCAGTGGGAATACAGGGTCCTATATCTACGAGCAGTACTTC. This encodes CAISGNTGSYIYEQYF.

About this clone itself: Other DNA sequences of this sample code for an identical CDR3. CDR3 nucleotide sequence: TGCAGTGCCCGAAGCGGATACGAGCAGTACTTC. This translates into CSARSGYEQYF. The chain carries TRBV20-1 and TRBJ2-7, with TRBD2 as a possible D gene (5 bases). This CDR3 comprises 11 residues. V was shortened by 6 bases and J by 4 bases, with 10 bases between the two germline ends. The germline CDR1 and CDR2 sequences are DFQATT and SNEGSKA (reference sequence).

The chain has TRBV6-5 and TRBJ2-7; D unclear. This CDR3 spans 11 amino acids. V lost 6 bases and J 2 bases, leaving 5 bases between the germline ends. CDR1 is MNHEY, CDR2 SVGAGI, per germline. The CDR3 DNA is TGTGCCAGCAGACAAGCCTACGAGCAGTACTTC. It specifies CASRQAYEQYF.

This sequence joins TRBV5-4 and TRBJ2-1, with D tentatively TRBD2 (5 bases). Germline CDR1 and CDR2: SGHNT and YYREEE (reference sequence). V lost 4 bases to trimming and J lost 7 bases, with 15 bases between them. The CDR3 is 14 amino acids. CDR3 sequence reads: CASSPAGNGNEQFF. CDR3 nucleotide sequence: TGTGCCAGCAGCCCCGCGGGCAATGGGAATGAGCAGTTCTTC. Based on the CDR3 plus reference TRBV5-4 and TRBJ2-1, the full variable domain is ETGVTQSPTHLIKTRGQQVTLRCSSQSGHNTVSWYQQALGQGPQFIFQYYREEENGRGNFPPRFSGLQFPNYSSELNVNALELDDSALYLCASSPAGNGNEQFFGPGTRLTVL.

This clone has just a few counts. The chain uses TRBV6-5 and TRBJ2-1, with 9 bases identical to TRBD2. Trimming removed 2 bases from V and 10 bases from J; junction bases left unmatched: 9. Looked up from germline, CDR1 is MNHEY and CDR2 is SVGAGI. This CDR3 has 15 amino acids. The CDR3 sequence: CASSYPGLAGSEQFF. CDR3 sequence (DNA): TGTGCCAGCAGTTACCCTGGTCTAGCGGGAAGCGAGCAGTTCTTC.

The V gene is TRBV4-1, the J gene TRBJ2-3; 13 bases are a match to TRBD2. With V trimmed by 1 base and J by 4 bases, 5 bases remained unmatched. CDR3 length: 17 amino acids. The germline CDR1 and CDR2 sequences are MGHRA and YSYEKL. The CDR3 loop reads CASSQARLAGGPDTQYF. In DNA form, the CDR3 reads TGCGCCAGCAGCCAAGCCAGACTAGCGGGAGGCCCAGATACGCAGTATTTT.